These 20 T cell receptor beta chains came from one sample sequenced in a study of PD-1 blockade in classical Hodgkin lymphoma. Time point: newly diagnosed, previously untreated cHL patient sample. Sequenced by immunoSEQ multiplex PCR; TCRdb stores in-frame clones only, minus some. The sample has about 47,000 clones, roughly 90% seen once; the top ten hold roughly 5.3%. The sample was peripheral blood mononuclear cells (PBMCs). These receptors all come from a human donor with classical Hodgkin lymphoma.

The chain uses TRBV4-1 and TRBJ2-5; 7 bases match TRBD1. The germline gives CDR1 MGHRA, CDR2 YSYEKL. This CDR3 comprises 16 residues. Unmatched junction bases numbered 10, after V lost 1 base and J lost 5 bases. The CDR3 is CASSQGRGGGKETQYF. The CDR3 coding sequence is TGCGCCAGCAGCCAAGGCAGAGGGGGCGGAAAGGAGACCCAGTACTTC.

This chain links TRBV28 with TRBJ2-2; 15 bases align to TRBD2. This CDR3 region has 18 residues. The ends lost 8 bases at V and 4 bases at J; junction bases unmatched: 11. Germline lookup yields CDR1 MDHEN and CDR2 SYDVKM. The CDR3: CASLNWTSGRAATGELFF. In DNA form, the CDR3 reads TGTGCCAGCCTTAATTGGACTAGCGGGAGGGCCGCCACCGGGGAGCTGTTTTTT.

V and J are TRBV23-1 and TRBJ2-1; 7 bases map to TRBD1. TRBV23-1 is an ORF, with its function uncertain. CDR3 length: 14 residues. V shed 1 base, J shed 10 bases, and the junction held 7 bases outside the gene matches. The CDR3 region is CASSQFTGAGEQFF. CDR3 nucleotide sequence: TGCGCCAGCAGTCAATTCACAGGGGCGGGCGAGCAGTTCTTC.

The chain carries TRBV11-3 and TRBJ2-5; tentatively, D is TRBD1 (5 bases). CDR1 is SGHNT, CDR2 YENEEA, per germline. This CDR3 is 13 amino acids long. The V and J ends lost 1 base and 5 bases respectively, with 8 bases between them. CDR3 sequence: CASSLGGSETQYF. The CDR3 DNA follows: TGTGCCAGCAGCTTAGGGGGCTCGGAGACCCAGTACTTC. The full variable domain, with the rest looked up from reference TRBV11-3 and TRBJ2-5, is EAGVVQSPRYKIIEKKQPVAFWCNPISGHNTLYWYLQNLGQGPELLIRYENEEAVDDSQLPKDRFSAERLKGVDSTLKIQPAELGDSAVYLCASSLGGSETQYFGPGTRLLVL.

The chain recombines TRBV4-1 with TRBJ2-7, with TRBD2 identical over 7 bases. CDR3 length: 12 residues. J was trimmed by 7 bases and V by 4 bases; bases with no gene match: 4. In germline, CDR1 is MGHRA, CDR2 YSYEKL. CDR3 DNA sequence: TGCGCCAGCAGCCCCCCGGGGGGAGAGCAGTACGTC. Residues: CASSPPGGEQYV.

This clone was counted once. The V and J genes are TRBV5-1 and TRBJ2-2; 8 bases line up with TRBD2. J gave up 0 bases and V 4 bases, and 2 bases lay outside the gene matches. The CDR3 is 15 amino acids. Germline V gene lookup returns CDR1 SGHRS and CDR2 YFSETQ. The CDR3 nucleotides read TGCGCCAGCAGCCTACTAGCGGCGAACACCGGGGAGCTGTTTTTT. Its protein product is CASSLLAANTGELFF. Full variable domain (missing parts from reference TRBV5-1 and TRBJ2-2): KAGVTQTPRYLIKTRGQQVTLSCSPISGHRSVSWYQQTPGQGLQFLFEYFSETQRNKGNFPGRFSGRQFSNSRSEMNVSTLELGDSALYLCASSLLAANTGELFFGEGSRLTVL.

The chain links TRBV30 to TRBJ2-7; the D is unclear. The V end was cut by 1 base, the J end by 6 bases, with 13 bases between. The CDR3 loop spans 13 amino acids. Germline loops: CDR1 GTSNPN, CDR2 SVGIG (reference sequence). Here the CDR3 DNA reads TGTGCCTGGAGTGCCTCCCTAACGGGCGAGCAGTACGTC. Translating it yields CAWSASLTGEQYV.

This clone has only one observation. The V gene is TRBV6-1, the J gene TRBJ2-1; 7 bases are shared with TRBD1. There are 15 residues in the CDR3. Germline values: CDR1 MNHNS, CDR2 SASEGT. V lost 7 bases and J lost 4; bases outside the gene matches: 10. The CDR3 sequence: CASKRMGQTYNEQFF. DNA for the CDR3: TGTGCCAGCAAAAGGATGGGACAGACATACAATGAGCAGTTCTTC.

The V call is TRBV7-9, the J call TRBJ1-1; no definite D call. Trimming cost V 4 bases and J 0 bases, with 12 bases left between them. The CDR3 is made up of 15 amino acids. The germline V gene has CDR1 SEHNR and CDR2 FQNEAQ (reference sequence). The CDR3 spells CASSSPTVMNTEAFF. The DNA for the CDR3 is TGTGCCAGCAGCTCCCCCACAGTCATGAACACTGAAGCTTTCTTT.

This chain uses TRBV6-5 with TRBJ1-1; no clear D. Trimming removed 6 bases at V and 1 base at J, with 15 bases between. Germline assignment: CDR1 MNHEY and CDR2 SVGAGI. This CDR3 is built from 15 residues. CDR3 DNA: TGTGCCAGCAGCAAGTACCCCCCTTGGAACACTGAAGCTTTCTTT. Translation: CASSKYPPWNTEAFF.

The V call is TRBV11-2, the J call TRBJ1-4; D is perhaps TRBD1 (5 bases). There are 15 residues in the CDR3. The ends were cut back, 1 base at V and 8 bases at J, with 14 bases in the middle. Germline values: CDR1 SGHAT, CDR2 FQNNGV. Here the CDR3 DNA reads TGTGCCAGCAGCTTAGGGGGACTTCTAGGCGAAAAACTGTTTTTT. It encodes CASSLGGLLGEKLFF.

The gene calls are TRBV18 and TRBJ1-2, with D hard to call. Per germline, CDR1 KGHSH and CDR2 LQKENI. V dropped 1 base and J dropped 1 base, with 16 bases sitting between them. The length of the CDR3 is 17 residues. In DNA, the CDR3 is TGTGCCAGCTCACCACTCTTCATAGGGCCCGATAACTATGGCTACACCTTC. It specifies CASSPLFIGPDNYGYTF. The variable domain in full, completed from reference TRBV18 and TRBJ1-2, reads NAGVMQNPRHLVRRRGQEARLRCSPMKGHSHVYWYRQLPEEGLKFMVYLQKENIIDESGMPKERFSAEFPKEGPSILRIQQVVRGDSAAYFCASSPLFIGPDNYGYTFGSGTRLTVV.

The gene calls are TRBV23-1 and TRBJ2-5; D gene unclear. TRBV23-1 is assigned to the ORF class and has an uncertain function. V was pared by 0 bases and J by 4 bases, with 21 bases between. The CDR3 length is 18 residues. CDR3 DNA: TGCGCCAGCAGTCAATCGAGGTCCGCGGACCCCGCAGGAGAGACCCAGTACTTC. It yields the protein CASSQSRSADPAGETQYF.

CDR3 nucleotide sequence: TGTGCCAGCACCGATATTTGGGATACGCAGTATTTT. The encoded protein is CASTDIWDTQYF. V gene TRBV27 combines with J gene TRBJ2-3; no clear D gene. The CDR3 is made up of 12 amino acids. V was pared by 7 bases and J by 6 bases, with 11 bases between. Germline lookup yields CDR1 MNHEY and CDR2 SMNVEV (reference sequence).

The genes are TRBV6-5 and TRBJ2-1, with 8 bases fitting TRBD1. Germline V CDR1 and CDR2: MNHEY, SVGAGI. The CDR3 consists of 13 residues. Unmatched junction bases numbered 7, after V lost 6 bases and J lost 9 bases. The CDR3 spells CASRLDRVGEQFF. CDR3 DNA: TGTGCCAGCAGGTTGGACAGGGTAGGTGAGCAGTTCTTC.

The J gene is TRBJ2-3, the V gene TRBV7-9, with a possible D match to TRBD2 (5 bases). The germline V and J ends were trimmed by 2 bases and 0 bases, with 9 bases remaining between them. Germline CDR1 and CDR2: SEHNR and FQNEAQ (reference sequence). The CDR3 has 15 residues. The CDR3 is CASSLPGFSTDTQYF. DNA of the CDR3: TGTGCCAGCAGCTTACCGGGGTTTAGCACAGATACGCAGTATTTT.

CDR3 region: CASRQGVYGYTF. CDR3 in DNA: TGTGCCAGTAGACAGGGGGTCTATGGCTACACCTTC. This chain connects TRBV19 to TRBJ1-2, with 8 bases that match TRBD1. The germline CDR1 and CDR2 sequences are LNHDA and SQIVND (reference sequence). The CDR3 totals 12 residues. V was clipped by 6 bases and J by 4 bases; unmatched bases: 1.

The V gene is TRBV2, the J gene TRBJ2-6; no definite D call. Per the germline V gene, CDR1 is SNHLY and CDR2 is FYNNEI. This CDR3 contains 17 residues. V was cut by 7 bases and J by 0 bases, with 16 bases left in between. The chain's CDR3 is CASKDRTVNSGANVLTF. The CDR3 bases are TGTGCCAGCAAGGATCGGACGGTTAACTCTGGGGCCAACGTCCTGACTTTC.

The chain has TRBV7-2 and TRBJ2-6; 9 bases are shared with TRBD2. Germline-derived CDR1 and CDR2 are SGHTA and FQGNSA. This CDR3 has 18 amino acids. V was clipped by 5 bases and J by 0 bases; unmatched bases: 8. CDR3 in amino acids: CASSRLAARLSGANVLTF. As DNA, the CDR3 is TGTGCCAGCAGCCGACTAGCGGCAAGGCTCTCTGGGGCCAACGTCCTGACTTTC.

The rearrangement uses TRBV18 and TRBJ2-7, with D possibly TRBD2 on 6 matching bases. Germline V lookup: CDR1 KGHSH, CDR2 LQKENI. The ends were cut back, 1 base at V and 1 base at J, with 11 bases in the middle. This CDR3 has 15 residues. CDR3 DNA sequence: TGTGCCAGCTCACCACTAGCGGTTTCTTCCTACGAGCAGTACTTC. The encoded protein is CASSPLAVSSYEQYF.